The 25 T cell receptor beta chains below come from one sample, sequenced in a study of shared clonotypes between healthy human individuals. Clones were sequenced by immunoSEQ multiplex PCR, and TCRdb holds only the in-frame ones, with some missing. The sample has approximately 110,000 clones, about 67% seen once; the top ten hold approximately 23%. The sequenced material came from memory CD8+ T cells sorted from blood. Subset noted: CD45RO+ cells pooled with CCR7-negative TemRA cells. These receptors came from a woman under 40 in good health.

This clone was observed a handful of times. The rearrangement links TRBV7-6 to TRBJ2-1, with 8 bases that match TRBD2. The CDR3 contains 15 residues. Germline V lookup: CDR1 SGHVS, CDR2 FNYEAQ. The trim removed 1 base at V and 9 bases at J, leaving 8 bases unmatched. The chain's CDR3 is CASSLDQGLVLEQFF. In DNA form, the CDR3 reads TGTGCCAGCAGCTTAGACCAGGGACTAGTTCTTGAGCAGTTCTTC.

This clone was picked up a small number of times. CDR3 bases: TGTGCCAGCAGCCTCGACTCATCATCCTACAATGAGCAGTTCTTC. Translation gives CASSLDSSSYNEQFF. The chain recombines TRBV28 with TRBJ2-1; D ambiguous. Germline loops: CDR1 MDHEN, CDR2 SYDVKM. V dropped 6 bases and J dropped 1 base, with 13 bases sitting between them. This CDR3 has 15 amino acids.

The chain couples TRBV28 to TRBJ2-7; 13 bases map to TRBD2. Germline loops: CDR1 MDHEN, CDR2 SYDVKM. CDR3 length: 16 residues. Trimming cost V 3 bases and J 4 bases; bases outside gene matches: 6. The CDR3 DNA sequence: TGTGCCAGCAGTTTGTGGGGACTAGCGGGAAGGTACGAGCAGTACTTC. Translated, it gives CASSLWGLAGRYEQYF.

J is TRBJ2-7 and V is TRBV27; 8 bases are shared with TRBD2. Germline lookup yields CDR1 MNHEY and CDR2 SMNVEV (reference sequence). CDR3 length: 14 residues. Losses at the gene ends were 6 bases for V and 0 bases for J; bases not matched to a gene: 4. The DNA of the CDR3 is TGTGCCAGCAGCCAGCGGGGGAGCTCCTACGAGCAGTACTTC. Protein: CASSQRGSSYEQYF.

This clone came up once. The J gene is TRBJ2-1, the V gene TRBV30; the match to TRBD1 covers 7 bases. After removal of 5 bases from V and 2 bases from J, the junction contained 3 bases not matched to a gene. Germline V lookup: CDR1 GTSNPN, CDR2 SVGIG (reference sequence). The CDR3 covers 13 residues. The CDR3 loop is CAWEGAPYNEQFF. CDR3 nucleotides: TGTGCCTGGGAGGGGGCTCCCTACAATGAGCAGTTCTTC.

This chain links TRBV10-1 with TRBJ2-1; D call uncertain. From germline, CDR1 is WNHNN and CDR2 SYGVQD (reference sequence). This CDR3 is 13 amino acids long. Trimming stripped 3 bases from V and 6 bases from J, with 9 bases between. For the CDR3, the DNA is TGCGCCAGCAGTGAAGGTAATGCCAATGAGCAGTTCTTC. It yields the protein CASSEGNANEQFF.

The chain uses TRBV6-4 and TRBJ2-2; D unclear. CDR3 length equals 15 residues. In germline, CDR1 is MRHNA, CDR2 SNTAGT. Trimming left V 0 bases short and J 1 base short, with 6 bases between. DNA of the CDR3: TGTGCCAGCAGTGACTCGGCCGGGAACACCGGGGAGCTGTTTTTT. As protein: CASSDSAGNTGELFF.

V usage is TRBV5-1 and J usage is TRBJ1-1; maybe TRBD1 (6 bases). The CDR3 covers 15 residues. Germline V gene sequence: CDR1 SGHRS, CDR2 YFSETQ. V was pared by 0 bases and J by 1 base, with 10 bases between. The DNA of the CDR3 is TGCGCCAGCAGCTTGGTTGGGGGGGCGAACACTGAAGCTTTCTTT. Translation: CASSLVGGANTEAFF.

The CDR3 loop reads CASSPRWGGYGYTF. As DNA, the CDR3 is TGTGCCAGCAGTCCCAGGTGGGGCGGCTATGGCTACACCTTC. The chain has TRBV28 and TRBJ1-2; D might be TRBD1 (5 bases). The germline V and J ends were trimmed by 5 bases and 4 bases, with 14 bases remaining between them. The germline gives CDR1 MDHEN, CDR2 SYDVKM. CDR3 length: 14 residues.

Here the CDR3 DNA reads TGTGCCAGCAGCTATCTGGGATCGCGTGGGGAAAAACTGTTTTTT. This encodes CASSYLGSRGEKLFF. The V and J genes are TRBV7-9 and TRBJ1-4; D ambiguous. The germline CDR1 and CDR2 sequences are SEHNR and FQNEAQ (reference sequence). Deletions cut 4 bases from V and 8 bases from J, with 17 bases between. CDR3 size: 15 residues.

This clone was observed at least ten times. The chain uses TRBV27 and TRBJ2-2, with a possible D match to TRBD1 (6 bases). Trimming cost V 7 bases and J 6 bases, with 12 bases left between them. CDR1 and CDR2 from the germline V gene are MNHEY and SMNVEV (reference sequence). This CDR3 contains 13 residues. This chain's CDR3 is CASNDRFSGELFF. The DNA for the CDR3 is TGTGCCAGCAATGACAGGTTCTCCGGGGAGCTGTTTTTT.

The chain has TRBV4-1 and TRBJ2-7; possibly TRBD2 for D (5 bases). The germline V gene encodes CDR1 MGHRA and CDR2 YSYEKL. The germline V and J ends were trimmed by 0 bases and 0 bases, with 15 bases remaining between them. The CDR3 spans 17 residues. CDR3 sequence: CASSQDTGSGHSYEQYF. The CDR3 bases are TGCGCCAGCAGCCAAGATACTGGCAGCGGCCACTCCTACGAGCAGTACTTC.

This clone has just one count. The V gene is TRBV6-5, the J gene TRBJ1-1, with 7 bases fitting TRBD1. V was clipped by 6 bases and J by 0 bases; unmatched bases: 7. There are 15 residues in the CDR3. Per the germline V gene, CDR1 is MNHEY and CDR2 is SVGAGI. CDR3 residues: CASRSGQRMNTEAFF. The CDR3 DNA reads as TGTGCCAGCAGATCGGGACAGCGGATGAACACTGAAGCTTTCTTT.

The chain recombines TRBV19 with TRBJ2-3; D not certain. The CDR3 totals 15 residues. V was pared by 3 bases and J by 0 bases, with 10 bases between. Germline V lookup: CDR1 LNHDA, CDR2 SQIVND (reference sequence). The CDR3 DNA sequence: TGTGCCAGTAGTATCTGGGTATCTAGCACAGATACGCAGTATTTT. Translation gives CASSIWVSSTDTQYF.

V gene TRBV14 combines with J gene TRBJ1-1; TRBD1 matches 7 bases. The germline V gene encodes CDR1 SGHDN and CDR2 FVKESK. This CDR3 has 14 amino acids. With 1 base clipped from V and 1 base from J, the junction kept 0 bases outside the gene matches. CDR3 sequence reads: CASSQGTGNTEAFF. The CDR3, as DNA: TGTGCCAGCAGCCAAGGGACAGGGAACACTGAAGCTTTCTTT.

The rearrangement joins TRBV5-1 to TRBJ2-7; D call uncertain. The CDR3 is 14 amino acids. Deletions cut 4 bases from V and 2 bases from J, with 13 bases between. The germline V gene encodes CDR1 SGHRS and CDR2 YFSETQ. The CDR3 nucleotides read TGCGCCAGCAGCCGTTCTGAGGTAACCTACGAGCAGTACTTC. Translating gives CASSRSEVTYEQYF.

Remarks on this clone: Mismatch with germline at one junction end may stem from a read error. V and J are TRBV6-1 and TRBJ1-3; weak D call: TRBD1 (6 bases). The CDR3 consists of 17 residues. From germline, CDR1 is MNHNS and CDR2 SASEGT. The CDR3 loop reads CAISDCHRVHSGNTIYF. DNA of the CDR3: TGTGCCATCAGTGATTGCCACAGGGTCCACTCTGGAAACACCATATATTTT.

Notes on this clone: Other nucleotide sequences from this sample produce the same CDR3. This sequence joins TRBV2 and TRBJ2-5; the D gene is possibly TRBD2 (5 bases). This CDR3 spans 12 amino acids. V lost 2 bases, J lost 5 bases, and 6 bases lay in between. The germline V gene encodes CDR1 SNHLY and CDR2 FYNNEI. The CDR3 nucleotides read TGTGCCAGCAGTGAAAGGAGGGAGACCCAGTACTTC. This encodes CASSERRETQYF.

A few counts support this clone. The V and J genes are TRBV9 and TRBJ2-3; TRBD2 matches at 14 bases. The CDR3 runs to 14 residues. The V gene end was trimmed by 7 bases and the J gene end by 4 bases; junction bases not matched to a gene: 2. CDR1 is SGDLS and CDR2 is YYNGEE in the germline V gene. CDR3 sequence: CASGLAGGSDTQYF. The CDR3 DNA follows: TGTGCCAGCGGACTAGCGGGAGGTTCAGATACGCAGTATTTT.

By share, this clone ranks as medium-sized. The rearrangement uses TRBV6-4 and TRBJ2-1; 9 positions agree with TRBD2. V dropped 4 bases and J dropped 6; count of bases not matched to a gene: 13. CDR1 and CDR2 from the germline V gene are MRHNA and SNTAGT. There are 17 residues in the CDR3. DNA for the CDR3: TGTGCCAGCAGTGGGGTAGCGGGAGCAGGGGGACTCAATGAGCAGTTCTTC. The encoded protein is CASSGVAGAGGLNEQFF.

As regards this clone: One end of the junction is discordant with germline, which a read error may explain. The rearrangement uses TRBV6-1 and TRBJ2-3; 12 bases agree with TRBD2. This CDR3 region has 17 residues. The germline CDR1 and CDR2 sequences are MNHNS and SASEGT. CDR3 region: CAISESRTSGDTDTQYF. The CDR3 DNA reads as TGTGCCATCAGTGAGTCGAGGACTAGCGGGGACACAGATACGCAGTATTTT.

Comments on this clone: This likely stems from a read error, as it lies one base from a far larger clone. The chain employs TRBV6-6 and TRBJ2-1; D uncertain. The germline V gene has CDR1 MNHNY and CDR2 SVGAGI (reference sequence). Deletions cut 8 bases from V and 7 bases from J, with 12 bases between. This CDR3 is built from 12 residues. The CDR3 DNA reads as TGTGCCAGCGACCAGTTTATAAATGAGCAGTTCTTC. Its translation: CASDQFINEQFF.

This clone was seen only once. The chain joins TRBV6-6 to TRBJ1-1; maybe TRBD1 (5 bases). Trimming stripped 5 bases from V and 0 bases from J, with 10 bases between. Looked up from germline, CDR1 is MNHNY and CDR2 is SVGAGI (reference sequence). This CDR3 has 14 residues. CDR3 coding DNA: TGTGCCAGCAGTCGGGACCGAGTGAACACTGAAGCTTTCTTT. Amino acid sequence: CASSRDRVNTEAFF.

The rearrangement joins TRBV21-1 to TRBJ2-7; TRBD2 reflects the table's D call only, with no check against the DNA. TRBV21-1 is termed a pseudogene. The CDR3 covers 14 residues. Here the CDR3 DNA reads TGTGCCAGCAGCAAAGCGAGCAGGGAGGACGAGCAGTACTTC. It yields the protein CASSKASREDEQYF.

The sample holds many counts of this clone. The V call is TRBV2, the J call TRBJ2-1; 7 bases are a match to TRBD2. Germline CDR1 is SNHLY and CDR2 is FYNNEI. V trimming: 6 bases; J trimming: 4 bases; junction bases outside the gene matches: 15. The CDR3 totals 17 residues. The CDR3 protein is CASRIDYGGGIYNEQFF. The CDR3 DNA is TGTGCCAGCAGGATAGACTATGGGGGAGGGATATACAATGAGCAGTTCTTC.